The clone carrying this T cell receptor (beta chain) appeared a few times. Treatment here: oral pan-JAK inhibitor, 5-10 mg twice daily. This sample is drawn from a study of CD8+ T cells in alopecia areata. Study in general: Treated patients took oral tofacitinib at 5 to 10 mg twice daily.

Extracted RNA was reverse transcribed, and the resulting cDNA served as sequencing template. The repertoire was sequenced with immunoSEQ multiplex PCR; TCRdb's copy has only in-frame clones and lacks some. The repertoire holds 200,000 or so clones, roughly two fifths seen once, with 0.45% to 0.55% in the top ten. Losses at the gene ends were 3 bases for V and 1 base for J; bases not matched to a gene: 3. Germline CDR1 is GTSNPN and CDR2 is SVGIG (reference sequence). CDR3 length: 14 residues. The chain recombines TRBV30 with TRBJ2-3; 8 nucleotides line up with TRBD1. The starting material was CD4+ T cells sorted from blood, obtained between weeks 30 and 35, from a patient treated with tofacitinib. This receptor was taken from a human donor with alopecia areata. CDR3 region: CAWRLTGGTDTQYF. Here the CDR3 DNA reads TGTGCCTGGAGGCTGACAGGGGGCACAGATACGCAGTATTTT.